Below are 24 T cell receptor beta chains sequenced from a single sample in a study of blood T cells in healthy people across ages. Next came a second PCR, run for about 6 to 12 cycles, which used a sample-barcoded 5' primer along with a J-beta primer mix. Each CDR3 protein is one row after TCRdb ran MiXCR on the 5' RACE reads. The sample lists 1.8 million or so distinct CDR3 sequences, roughly 43% occurring once. Sequenced: blood. Receptors originate from a human donor in good health.

The rearrangement joins TRBV29-1 to TRBJ2-7; maybe TRBD1 (6 bases). The V and J ends lost 3 bases and 0 bases respectively, with 9 bases between them. From germline, CDR1 is SQVTM and CDR2 ANQGSEA. The CDR3 is 13 residues long. CDR3 sequence reads: CSVESDSSYEQYF. CDR3 coding DNA: TGCAGCGTTGAGTCGGACAGCTCCTACGAGCAGTACTTC.

This clonotype occurred a few times. The CDR3 DNA follows: TGCAGCGTTGGAAAGGGGCCTGAAAAACTGTTTTTT. It translates to CSVGKGPEKLFF. The chain is built from TRBV29-1 and TRBJ1-4; maybe TRBD1 (5 bases). The CDR3 length is 12 residues. Trimming removed 4 bases from V and 7 bases from J, with 10 bases in between. CDR1 and CDR2 from the germline V gene are SQVTM and ANQGSEA.

This chain uses TRBV4-1 with TRBJ2-7, with D perhaps being TRBD1 or TRBD2 (5 bases each). This CDR3 has 14 amino acids. CDR1 and CDR2 (germline): MGHRA, YSYEKL. V dropped 2 bases and J dropped 11 bases, with 19 bases sitting between them. This CDR3 is CASSQLIDSGTKYF. The CDR3 region has the DNA TGCGCCAGCAGCCAATTGATCGACAGTGGGACCAAGTACTTC.

The V call is TRBV3-1, the J call TRBJ2-1; perhaps D is TRBD1 or TRBD2 (6 bases each). V dropped 4 bases and J dropped 10 bases, with 17 bases sitting between them. Germline-derived CDR1 and CDR2 are LGHDT and YNNKEL (reference sequence). This CDR3 is 14 amino acids long. CDR3 DNA sequence: TGTGCCAGCAGCCCAGGGGCGGGGCCAAGGGAGCAGTTCTTC. Translation gives CASSPGAGPREQFF.

This clonotype was detected a few times. The chain recombines TRBV7-9 with TRBJ1-4, with a tentative D call TRBD1 (5 bases). CDR3 length: 14 residues. V was cut by 3 bases and J by 6 bases, with 11 bases left in between. Germline V gene lookup returns CDR1 SEHNR and CDR2 FQNEAQ (reference sequence). CDR3 protein: CASSFGTAYEKLFF. The CDR3 coding sequence is TGTGCCAGCAGCTTTGGGACGGCCTATGAAAAACTGTTTTTT.

Only a few counts were recorded for this clonotype. This chain uses TRBV20-1 with TRBJ1-1; D is unclear. V was trimmed by 0 bases and J by 4 bases, leaving 12 bases between them. The CDR3 runs 14 residues. The germline gives CDR1 DFQATT, CDR2 SNEGSKA (reference sequence). CDR3 sequence: CSAREAGYATEAFF. CDR3 DNA sequence: TGCAGTGCTAGAGAAGCGGGATATGCCACTGAAGCTTTCTTT.

This clonotype was counted between two and nine times. This chain uses TRBV20-1 with TRBJ2-4; 9 bases line up with TRBD1. The CDR3 runs to 15 residues. Germline CDR1 reads DFQATT; CDR2 reads SNEGSKA (reference sequence). V dropped 1 base and J dropped 4; count of bases not matched to a gene: 5. The CDR3: CSARVKGTGKNIQYF. The CDR3 DNA reads TGCAGTGCTAGAGTTAAGGGGACAGGGAAAAACATTCAGTACTTC.

A few counts support this clonotype. This rearrangement joins TRBV27 to TRBJ2-7; possibly TRBD2 for D (6 bases). The V gene lost 2 bases and the J gene lost 2 bases, with 13 bases spanning the gap. The CDR3 is 15 amino acids. CDR1 and CDR2 (germline): MNHEY, SMNVEV (reference sequence). CDR3 amino acids: CASSLSGLAPYEQYF. The CDR3 region has the DNA TGTGCCAGCAGTTTAAGTGGTCTAGCGCCCTACGAGCAGTACTTC.

This chain connects TRBV9 to TRBJ2-7; perhaps TRBD1 as D (5 bases). The CDR3 runs 13 residues. Trimming removed 0 bases at V and 5 bases at J, with 9 bases between. Germline lookup yields CDR1 SGDLS and CDR2 YYNGEE. The CDR3 DNA follows: TGTGCCAGCAGCGTAGGTCCAGGGCACGAGCAGTACTTC. This encodes CASSVGPGHEQYF.

The chain uses TRBV24-1 and TRBJ2-5, with D unclear. Germline CDR1 and CDR2: KGHDR and SFDVKD. This CDR3 contains 14 residues. Trimming cost V 4 bases and J 3 bases, with 11 bases left between them. CDR3 sequence (DNA): TGTGCCACCAGTGACCAGAACTACGAAGAGACCCAGTACTTC. Amino acids: CATSDQNYEETQYF.

This rearrangement joins TRBV5-1 to TRBJ2-3; tentative D call: TRBD1 (5 bases). V was cut by 0 bases and J by 5 bases, with 10 bases left in between. The CDR3 is 14 residues long. The germline gives CDR1 SGHRS, CDR2 YFSETQ. In DNA form, the CDR3 reads TGCGCCAGCAGCTTGGACAGGCCCCAAGATACGCAGTATTTT. The encoded protein is CASSLDRPQDTQYF.

The rearrangement links TRBV6-6 to TRBJ2-5; D is tentatively TRBD1 or TRBD2 (5 bases each). V lost 7 bases, J lost 5 bases, and 11 bases lay in between. The CDR3 extends over 12 amino acids. Germline loops: CDR1 MNHNY, CDR2 SVGAGI (reference sequence). DNA of the CDR3: TGTGCCAGCAATAGGGGCGGGGAGACCCAGTACTTC. Encoded protein: CASNRGGETQYF.

Details on this clonotype: This may be a read error, as it is one base from a much larger clone. The chain carries TRBV29-1 and TRBJ2-1; D may be TRBD1 or TRBD2 (6 bases each). Germline-derived CDR1 and CDR2 are SQVTM and ANQGSEA. The CDR3 has 13 amino acids. Trimming removed 8 bases from V and 10 bases from J, with 21 bases in between. The chain's CDR3 is CSFHGGNSYEQFF. The CDR3 region has the DNA TGCAGCTTCCACGGGGGCAACTCCTACGAGCAGTTCTTC.

The CDR3 region has the DNA TGCGCCAGCAGCTTGGAATGGGGCACAAGCTACGAGCAGTACTTC. Translated: CASSLEWGTSYEQYF. This chain joins TRBV5-1 and TRBJ2-7, with a tentative D call TRBD1 (5 bases). Looked up from germline, CDR1 is SGHRS and CDR2 is YFSETQ. This CDR3 is 15 amino acids long. Trimming pared 0 bases from V and 3 bases from J, leaving 13 bases between.

This chain connects TRBV7-6 to TRBJ2-1, with 8 bases lining up with TRBD2. The CDR3 runs 19 residues. Germline V gene data show CDR1 as SGHVS and CDR2 as FNYEAQ. V shed 0 bases, J shed 8 bases, and the junction held 18 bases outside the gene matches. CDR3 bases: TGTGCCAGCAGCTTAGCTCAGAGAACCCAGCGGGGGTTGAAGGATGAGCAGTTCTTC. Residues: CASSLAQRTQRGLKDEQFF. The full variable domain, completed using reference TRBV7-6 and TRBJ2-1, is GAGVSQSPRYKVTKRGQDVALRCDPISGHVSLYWYRQALGQGPEFLTYFNYEAQQDKSGLPNDRFSAERPEGSISTLTIQRTEQRDSAMYRCASSLAQRTQRGLKDEQFFGPGTRLTVL.

This clonotype was detected only a few times. The rearrangement joins TRBV6-1 to TRBJ1-6; D is possibly TRBD1 (5 bases). CDR1 MNHNS and CDR2 SASEGT come from the germline V gene. Trimming took 1 base from V and 5 from J, leaving 18 bases between them. The CDR3 loop spans 18 amino acids. The CDR3, as DNA: TGTGCCAGCAGTGAAGACGGGGCGGGACGTTGGAATAATTCACCCCTCCACTTT. Its protein product is CASSEDGAGRWNNSPLHF.

This clonotype was counted only a few times. The genes are TRBV7-9 and TRBJ2-5; a weak D match, TRBD2 (5 bases). The germline V gene has CDR1 SEHNR and CDR2 FQNEAQ (reference sequence). Trimming cost V 7 bases and J 2 bases, with 17 bases left between them. The CDR3 is 15 amino acids. CDR3: CASTPLRGGQETQYF. CDR3 bases: TGTGCCAGCACGCCCTTAAGAGGAGGTCAAGAGACCCAGTACTTC.

This clonotype was observed a few times. This chain uses TRBV29-1 with TRBJ2-5; D not resolved. This CDR3 region has 13 residues. From germline, CDR1 is SQVTM and CDR2 ANQGSEA. Trimming stripped 3 bases from V and 2 bases from J, with 10 bases between. The CDR3 bases are TGCAGCGTTGACCCCTCGAATCAAGAGACCCAGTACTTC. As protein: CSVDPSNQETQYF. The complete variable domain, with remaining parts taken from reference TRBV29-1 and TRBJ2-5, reads SAVISQKPSRDICQRGTSLTIQCQVDSQVTMMFWYRQQPGQSLTLIATANQGSEATYESGFVIDKFPISRPNLTFSTLTVSNMSPEDSSIYLCSVDPSNQETQYFGPGTRLLVL.

The rearrangement links TRBV4-3 to TRBJ2-1; D might be TRBD1 (6 bases). Deletions cut 0 bases from V and 4 bases from J, with 10 bases between. Per germline, CDR1 LGHNA and CDR2 YSLEER. CDR3 length: 15 residues. The CDR3 coding sequence is TGCGCCAGCAGCCAAGAGGCAGGGGAGTACAATGAGCAGTTCTTC. Translated: CASSQEAGEYNEQFF.

This chain connects TRBV20-1 to TRBJ1-5; no reliable D call. The CDR3 extends over 14 amino acids. Between the trimmed V and J ends, which lost 3 bases and 3 bases, there was a span of 12 bases. Germline V gene lookup returns CDR1 DFQATT and CDR2 SNEGSKA (reference sequence). CDR3 sequence reads: CSASRQLLNQPQHF. The CDR3 DNA reads TGCAGTGCTAGCAGGCAGCTACTCAATCAGCCCCAGCATTTT.

J is TRBJ2-5 and V is TRBV12-3 or TRBV12-4; the D gene is possibly TRBD1 (5 bases). The CDR3 totals 13 residues. V was cut by 3 bases and J by 4 bases, with 9 bases left in between. The CDR3 bases are TGTGCCAGCAGTTTGGACAAGACAGAGACCCAGTACTTC. This encodes CASSLDKTETQYF.

The V and J genes are TRBV7-9 and TRBJ2-7; no clear D gene. The germline gives CDR1 SEHNR, CDR2 FQNEAQ (reference sequence). The CDR3 loop spans 12 amino acids. The V end was cut by 2 bases, the J end by 7 bases, with 9 bases between. The CDR3 sequence: CASSLSSQEQYF. The DNA of the CDR3 is TGTGCCAGCAGCTTAAGTAGCCAGGAGCAGTACTTC.

This clonotype was recorded many times. This chain links TRBV10-3 with TRBJ2-5; D perhaps matches TRBD1 (6 bases). This CDR3 region has 14 residues. V lost 3 bases, J lost 5 bases, and 13 bases lay in between. CDR1 and CDR2 from the germline V gene are ENHRY and SYGVKD. The CDR3 reads CAISDFETGETQYF. CDR3 in DNA: TGTGCCATCAGTGATTTCGAGACAGGCGAGACCCAGTACTTC.

The J gene is TRBJ1-4, the V gene TRBV7-9; D gene unclear. The germline V gene has CDR1 SEHNR and CDR2 FQNEAQ (reference sequence). The CDR3 covers 14 residues. The V gene lost 5 bases and the J gene lost 4 bases, with 11 bases spanning the gap. The DNA of the CDR3 is TGTGCCAGCAGCCCGGAACTGAATAATGAAAAACTGTTTTTT. Translated, it gives CASSPELNNEKLFF.